This T cell receptor beta chain was recorded in a study of identical twins. MiXCR, applied by TCRdb to the 5' RACE reads, yields one record per CDR3 protein. The sample includes roughly 190,000 distinct CDR3 sequences, 15% to 20% of them seen just once. Germline CDR1 reads MNHEY; CDR2 reads SMNVEV (reference sequence). V lost 7 bases, J lost 6 bases, and 13 bases stayed unmatched. CDR3 length equals 15 residues. In its sample, this clonotype was seen a few times. Its target is not known. General study points: Zero-insertion findings could be partly confounded by invariant cells (MAIT and iNKT cells).

The data also belong to a second study, concerning T cells expressing NK-cell markers. From that report: The CD3+CD56-NKG2C+ fraction of a handful of donors was likewise dominated by these clonotypes.

The receptor's source is a woman aged 18-30 years in good health. V usage is TRBV27 and J usage is TRBJ2-7; 9 nucleotides match TRBD1. Sequencing was performed on CD8+ T cells sorted from blood. The CDR3 sequence: CASNQVGTGLVEQYF. The CDR3 DNA follows: TGTGCCAGCAACCAGGTGGGGACAGGGCTTGTCGAGCAGTACTTC.